Following are 5 T cell receptor beta chains from one sample sequenced in a study of cytomegalovirus exposure and HLA in healthy donors. In the PCR, 60 Vbeta and 13 Jbeta primers were used. Method: immunoSEQ multiplex PCR; TCRdb's copy keeps in-frame clones and lacks some. The sample consists of around 150,000 clones, roughly 81% of them appearing once. Sample: PBMCs. The receptors come from a man aged 18 to 30 in good health and CMV-seropositive.

The chain uses TRBV5-1 and TRBJ1-2; 7 bases are a match to TRBD1. V lost 0 bases to trimming and J lost 1 base; unmatched junction nucleotides: 3. The germline gives CDR1 SGHRS, CDR2 YFSETQ. The CDR3 sequence is 15 residues long. The CDR3 spells CASSLGQGGNYGYTF. DNA of the CDR3: TGCGCCAGCAGCTTGGGACAGGGCGGTAACTATGGCTACACCTTC.

The J gene is TRBJ2-1, the V gene TRBV5-4, with D unresolved. Germline V gene data show CDR1 as SGHNT and CDR2 as YYREEE (reference sequence). The CDR3 runs to 12 residues. The V and J ends lost 8 bases and 3 bases respectively, with 9 bases between them. DNA of the CDR3: TGTGCCAGGAGTCTCCACTACAATGAGCAGTTCTTC. It translates to CARSLHYNEQFF.

This chain uses TRBV19 with TRBJ1-1; D not certain. Per germline, CDR1 LNHDA and CDR2 SQIVND (reference sequence). This CDR3 has 14 amino acids. V lost 6 bases and J lost 4, with 15 bases in between. CDR3 amino acids: CASSPPRRGTEAFF. CDR3 bases: TGTGCCAGTAGCCCCCCCCGGAGAGGCACTGAAGCTTTCTTT.

This chain connects TRBV5-1 to TRBJ2-7, with no clear D. The CDR3 spans 16 residues. The V end lost 4 bases, the J end lost 0 bases, and 17 bases lay between the germline ends. Per the germline V gene, CDR1 is SGHRS and CDR2 is YFSETQ. DNA for the CDR3: TGCGCCAGCAGCATCCGATATGCGGCCCTCTCCTACGAGCAGTACTTC. This codes for CASSIRYAALSYEQYF.

This sequence joins TRBV11-2 and TRBJ2-3, with a weak D call TRBD2 (5 bases). This CDR3 contains 15 residues. V shed 5 bases and J shed 6 bases, with 18 bases lying between them. CDR1 and CDR2 from the germline V gene are SGHAT and FQNNGV. The CDR3 bases are TGTGCCAGCAGCCCAGGAGGTAGGGTCGGGGATACGCAGTATTTT. Residues: CASSPGGRVGDTQYF.